The 21 T cell receptor beta chains presented below share a single source sample, sequenced in a study of CD8 T cells in ankylosing spondylitis. General study points: Blood from ankylosing spondylitis patients appeared to carry a characteristic eight-variant TCR beta motif.

What these receptors recognize is not known. MiXCR was run by TCRdb on the 5' RACE reads, yielding one entry per CDR3 protein. In the table there are 100,000 to 150,000 distinct CDR3 sequences, roughly a sixth of which are singletons. Sequences were obtained from blood, either unsorted or a sorted T cell fraction (not recorded which). The receptors come from a male donor with ankylosing spondylitis.

This clonotype has just a few counts. The chain has TRBV12-3 or TRBV12-4 and TRBJ1-5; D unclear. Trimming left V 6 bases short and J 10 bases short, with 13 bases between. This CDR3 has 12 amino acids. Written as DNA, the CDR3 is TGTGCCAGCAGGGATGGTAGACTTCCCCAGCATTTT. This codes for CASRDGRLPQHF.

This clonotype was observed a few times. V and J are TRBV20-1 and TRBJ2-3; D is undetermined. CDR1 DFQATT and CDR2 SNEGSKA come from the germline V gene (reference sequence). This CDR3 has 14 amino acids. V was shortened by 1 base and J by 2 bases, with 10 bases between the two germline ends. The CDR3 nucleotides are TGCAGTGCTAGAGGAGGCAGTTACACAGATACGCAGTATTTT. Translating gives CSARGGSYTDTQYF.

Only a few counts were recorded for this clonotype. The J gene is TRBJ2-3, the V gene TRBV12-3 or TRBV12-4; TRBD1 aligns across 7 bases. This CDR3 is built from 14 residues. V gave up 5 bases and J gave up 4 bases; unmatched junction bases: 6. The DNA for the CDR3 is TGTGCCAGCAGTCGGGCAGGGGGTGCAGATACGCAGTATTTT. Its translation: CASSRAGGADTQYF.

J is TRBJ2-1 and V is TRBV24-1, with 10 bases identical to TRBD1. J lost 7 bases, V lost 5 bases, and 7 bases had no gene match. The CDR3 has 15 residues. The V gene's germline CDR1 is KGHDR and CDR2 SFDVKD. The CDR3 DNA sequence: TGTGCCACCAGTGGCCCAGGGACAGGGGTTAATGAGCAGTTCTTC. Amino acid sequence: CATSGPGTGVNEQFF.

This clonotype was seen a handful of times. The DNA of the CDR3 is TGTGCCAGCAGCTCCCGGCTAGCGGGAGCCTTTACCGGGGAGCTGTTTTTT. It is translated as CASSSRLAGAFTGELFF. The chain couples TRBV7-9 to TRBJ2-2, with TRBD2 identical over 10 bases. CDR1 is SEHNR and CDR2 is FQNEAQ in the germline V gene (reference sequence). The CDR3 totals 17 residues. V was clipped by 4 bases and J by 5 bases; unmatched bases: 10.

V usage is TRBV27 and J usage is TRBJ2-1; possibly TRBD1 for D (6 bases). Trimming shortened V by 7 bases and J by 8 bases, and 9 bases separated the two germline ends. The CDR3 is 11 residues long. The germline V gene encodes CDR1 MNHEY and CDR2 SMNVEV (reference sequence). In nucleotides, the CDR3 is TGTGCCAGCACACACAGGGATGAGCAGTTCTTC. Translating gives CASTHRDEQFF.

This clonotype appeared a single time. The rearrangement joins TRBV30 to TRBJ2-7; no clear D gene. From germline, CDR1 is GTSNPN and CDR2 SVGIG (reference sequence). V lost 4 bases and J lost 2, with 9 bases in between. The CDR3 is 12 amino acids. This CDR3 reads CAWKVSTYEQYF. CDR3 DNA sequence: TGTGCCTGGAAGGTCAGCACCTACGAGCAGTACTTC.

J is TRBJ1-1 and V is TRBV5-1; 9 nucleotides match TRBD1. The CDR3 runs to 14 residues. J was trimmed by 5 bases and V by 4 bases; bases with no gene match: 6. Germline lookup yields CDR1 SGHRS and CDR2 YFSETQ. The CDR3 reads CASSEGQGWTEAFF. The CDR3 nucleotides read TGCGCCAGCAGCGAAGGACAGGGGTGGACTGAAGCTTTCTTT. Full variable domain (rest looked up from reference TRBV5-1 and TRBJ1-1): KAGVTQTPRYLIKTRGQQVTLSCSPISGHRSVSWYQQTPGQGLQFLFEYFSETQRNKGNFPGRFSGRQFSNSRSEMNVSTLELGDSALYLCASSEGQGWTEAFFGQGTRLTVV.

V is TRBV12-3 or TRBV12-4 and J is TRBJ2-7; D perhaps matches TRBD2 (6 bases). This CDR3 spans 14 amino acids. Trimming removed 6 bases from V and 3 bases from J, with 15 bases in between. The CDR3 region is CASRQAGLFYEQYF. CDR3 bases: TGTGCCAGCAGACAAGCGGGTCTCTTCTACGAGCAGTACTTC.

J is TRBJ1-5 and V is TRBV12-5, with 7 bases fitting TRBD1. Germline assignment: CDR1 LGHNT and CDR2 FRNRAP. V lost 6 bases and J lost 0; bases outside the gene matches: 5. The CDR3 loop spans 15 amino acids. The CDR3 protein is CASGRDSYSNQPQHF. The CDR3 region has the DNA TGTGCTAGTGGCCGGGACAGTTATAGCAATCAGCCCCAGCATTTT.

This clonotype was counted between two and nine times. The CDR3 coding sequence is TGTGCCAGCAGCTCATCGGGACAGACAAATTCACCCCTCCACTTT. It specifies CASSSSGQTNSPLHF. This chain joins TRBV7-8 and TRBJ1-6; 7 positions match TRBD1. Germline CDR1 reads SGHVS; CDR2 reads FQNEAQ. V dropped 4 bases and J dropped 7; count of bases not matched to a gene: 7. CDR3 length: 15 residues.

This clonotype was seen a handful of times. The chain has TRBV14 and TRBJ1-1, with D possibly matching TRBD1 (5 bases). The CDR3 is made up of 14 amino acids. The germline V gene encodes CDR1 SGHDN and CDR2 FVKESK. V shed 4 bases and J shed 5 bases, with 14 bases lying between them. The CDR3 nucleotides read TGTGCCAGCAGCCGATCCGGGACGCTTACTGAAGCTTTCTTT. The encoded protein is CASSRSGTLTEAFF.

Only a few counts were recorded for this clonotype. The J gene is TRBJ2-2, the V gene TRBV7-8, with a possible D match to TRBD2 (5 bases). The CDR3 length is 15 residues. Germline V CDR1 and CDR2: SGHVS, FQNEAQ. V was trimmed by 5 bases and J by 2 bases, leaving 12 bases between them. The CDR3 here is CASSPGISNTGELFF. The CDR3 DNA reads TGTGCCAGCAGCCCCGGGATCAGTAACACCGGGGAGCTGTTTTTT.

This clonotype appeared many times. The genes are TRBV27 and TRBJ1-1, with D possibly matching TRBD1 (5 bases). V was cut by 5 bases and J by 1 base, with 8 bases left in between. The CDR3 is made up of 13 amino acids. CDR1 and CDR2 (germline): MNHEY, SMNVEV (reference sequence). The CDR3 region is CASSGGGNTEAFF. The DNA of the CDR3 is TGTGCCAGCAGTGGGGGGGGGAACACTGAAGCTTTCTTT.

This clonotype was seen only a few times. CDR3 DNA sequence: TGTGCCAGCAGCTTAGCGCGAAGGGGGCATCAGCCCCAGCATTTT. Encoded protein: CASSLARRGHQPQHF. The rearrangement uses TRBV7-8 and TRBJ1-5, with 7 nucleotides matching TRBD1. CDR3 length: 15 amino acids. The J segment lost 5 bases and the V segment lost 0 bases, leaving 4 bases of the junction unmatched. Germline V gives CDR1 SGHVS, CDR2 FQNEAQ.

This clonotype has just a few counts. The rearrangement joins TRBV25-1 to TRBJ2-7; no reliable D call. Per the germline V gene, CDR1 is MGHDK and CDR2 is SYGVNS. This CDR3 region has 13 residues. V gave up 3 bases and J gave up 2 bases, with 8 bases separating them. This CDR3 is CASSDGGPYEQYF. The CDR3 DNA follows: TGTGCCAGCAGTGACGGTGGCCCCTACGAGCAGTACTTC.

This clonotype appeared a few times. The rearrangement links TRBV5-1 to TRBJ2-1; no clear D. This CDR3 is 14 amino acids long. Germline CDR1 is SGHRS and CDR2 is YFSETQ. Trimming cost V 0 bases and J 4 bases, with 8 bases left between them. The CDR3 coding sequence is TGCGCCAGCAGCTTGGTGGGTTCTTACAATGAGCAGTTCTTC. Amino acid sequence: CASSLVGSYNEQFF.

This chain connects TRBV7-8 to TRBJ2-7; TRBD1 aligns across 9 bases. CDR3 size: 16 residues. Germline CDR1 is SGHVS and CDR2 is FQNEAQ. V was clipped by 5 bases and J by 5 bases; unmatched bases: 13. CDR3 DNA sequence: TGTGCCAGCAGCCTTTTTAATGGACAGGGGATGAACGAGCAGTACTTC. Its translation: CASSLFNGQGMNEQYF.

This clonotype was seen a handful of times. This chain connects TRBV19 to TRBJ1-1, with no clear D. CDR1 and CDR2 from the germline V gene are LNHDA and SQIVND (reference sequence). The germline V and J ends were trimmed by 6 bases and 5 bases, with 16 bases remaining between them. There are 14 residues in the CDR3. In DNA, the CDR3 is TGTGCCAGTAGACTCAGGCATACGGGGACTGAAGCTTTCTTT. It encodes CASRLRHTGTEAFF. Drawing the rest from reference TRBV19 and TRBJ1-1, the complete variable domain is DGGITQSPKYLFRKEGQNVTLSCEQNLNHDAMYWYRQDPGQGLRLIYYSQIVNDFQKGDIAEGYSVSREKKESFPLTVTSAQKNPTAFYLCASRLRHTGTEAFFGQGTRLTVV.

The chain links TRBV20-1 to TRBJ2-7; a weak D match, TRBD1 (5 bases). Germline CDR1 reads DFQATT; CDR2 reads SNEGSKA (reference sequence). Between the trimmed V and J ends, which lost 3 bases and 5 bases, there was a span of 8 bases. The CDR3 runs 11 residues. The CDR3, as DNA: TGCAGTGCTAGTCGGACACACGAGCAGTACTTC. Residues: CSASRTHEQYF.

CDR3 sequence (DNA): TGCAGTGCTAGAGGTCCGGGACTCTATATCTACGAGCAGTACTTC. It codes for CSARGPGLYIYEQYF. The V gene is TRBV20-1, the J gene TRBJ2-7, with D possibly being TRBD2 (6 bases). Trimming took off 1 base at V and 3 bases at J, with 16 bases between the two ends. Germline loops: CDR1 DFQATT, CDR2 SNEGSKA (reference sequence). There are 15 residues in the CDR3.